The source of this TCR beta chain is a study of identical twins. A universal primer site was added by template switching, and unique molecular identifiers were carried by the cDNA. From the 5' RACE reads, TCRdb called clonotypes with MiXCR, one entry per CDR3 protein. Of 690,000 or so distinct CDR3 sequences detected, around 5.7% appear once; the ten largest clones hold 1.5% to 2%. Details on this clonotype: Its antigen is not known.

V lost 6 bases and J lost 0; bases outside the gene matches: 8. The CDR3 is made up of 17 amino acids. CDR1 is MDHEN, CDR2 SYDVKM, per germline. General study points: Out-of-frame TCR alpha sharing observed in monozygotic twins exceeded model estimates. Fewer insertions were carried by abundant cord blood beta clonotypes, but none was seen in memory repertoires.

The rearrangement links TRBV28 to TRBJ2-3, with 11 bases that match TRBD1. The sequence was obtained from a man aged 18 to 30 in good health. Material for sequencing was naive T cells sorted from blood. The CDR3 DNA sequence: TGTGCCAGCAGGCCCGGGACAGGGGGGATTAGCACAGATACGCAGTATTTT. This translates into CASRPGTGGISTDTQYF.